These T cell receptor beta chains were read from a single sample in a study of cytomegalovirus exposure and HLA in healthy donors. This table comes from immunoSEQ multiplex PCR, and its TCRdb copy is limited to in-frame clones, with some not included. The sample contains 120,000 to 150,000 clones, about 80% of which appear only once. Sequenced: PBMCs. The source of these receptors is a man between 35 and 55 years old in good health and CMV-seropositive. Each CDR3 is given with its conserved first and last residue. Fields, in order: J gene, V gene, clone size, CDR3 protein. Rows may omit the clone size; those that give it use once, few, many or a size class.

TRBJ1-2 TRBV7-2 few CASSPDIVYGYTF
TRBJ1-5 TRBV4-1 - CASSQDAGRGNQPQHF
TRBJ1-2 TRBV11-2 - CASSLDHTGGSSYTF
TRBJ2-7 TRBV13 few CASSLVAGGPRNEQYF
TRBJ1-2 TRBV4-3 once CASSQARDYLYGYTF
TRBJ1-1 TRBV15 - CATSRERANTEAFF
TRBJ1-2 TRBV6-6 few CASSTGDRGYTF
TRBJ2-1 TRBV5-6 - CASSPSRWNEQFF
TRBJ2-5 TRBV7-9 - CASLGGRGETQYF
TRBJ2-7 TRBV29-1 - CSVRIDSTGGGQYF
TRBJ2-3 TRBV5-4 once CASSFSGSGPDTQYF
TRBJ1-2 TRBV30 - CAWRVGGYGYTF
TRBJ2-3 TRBV5-1 - CASSLDLAVNTDTQYF
TRBJ1-1 TRBV10-3 - CAIRLPGTAEAFF
TRBJ2-7 TRBV18 - CASSPTYLAGNYEQYF
TRBJ1-6 TRBV2 - CASSGDSGRNSPLHF
TRBJ1-1 TRBV30 once CAWSAREGSTEAFF
TRBJ2-1 TRBV5-5 - CASSLQSSYNEQFF
TRBJ1-3 TRBV7-9 - CASSRTEASGNTIYF
TRBJ2-5 TRBV6-5 - CASSYSFGQETQYF
TRBJ1-2 TRBV19 few CASSGTGGLFYYGYTF
TRBJ1-6 TRBV19 - CASTPGTVYNSPLHF
TRBJ2-5 TRBV4-3 - CASSQDPLAVGAQYF
TRBJ2-3 TRBV7-6 - CASSLAQGLGFRTQYF
TRBJ1-5 TRBV2 - CASSQGTGGEPQHF
TRBJ2-4 TRBV6-5 few CASRVGVQEWNIQYF
TRBJ2-1 TRBV27 - CASSFPTSGRGEQFF
TRBJ1-6 TRBV27 - CASTEASSYNSPLHF
TRBJ2-2 TRBV11-3 - CASSGNMRDTGELFF
TRBJ1-2 TRBV10-3 - CAISEGAFGAVDGYTF
TRBJ1-3 TRBV7-8 - CASSLAPPQGPGNTIYF
TRBJ2-1 TRBV4-3 - CASSQVRGAHEQFF
TRBJ1-2 TRBV6-5 - CASSTRGETRSYTF
TRBJ1-2 TRBV29-1 - CSAPQGTSNYGYTF
TRBJ2-7 TRBV30 - CASTGQVTYEQYF
TRBJ1-2 TRBV10-3 - CAISGPGQGNYGYTF
TRBJ2-7 TRBV10-3 few CAISPRGGEWDEQYF
TRBJ2-4 TRBV4-2 - CASSQGGGVAKNIQYF
TRBJ2-1 TRBV11-3 once CASTRRGSDNEQFF
TRBJ2-7 TRBV2 - CASKSSYEQYF
TRBJ2-7 TRBV30 few CAWSVGQGRAEQYF
TRBJ1-4 TRBV30 - CAWTSTVEKLFF
TRBJ2-7 TRBV11-2 - CASSLGSGSYEQYF
TRBJ1-2 TRBV9 once CASSGQGYGYTF
TRBJ1-2 TRBV9 - CASSAWAGQPYGYTF
TRBJ1-2 TRBV4-3 - CASSHLDRGLNGYTF
TRBJ2-7 TRBV2 - CASSEGRQPGYEQYF
TRBJ1-6 TRBV27 - CASSVLWGHDSPLHF
TRBJ2-3 TRBV5-1 - CASSLDSPTADTQYF
TRBJ2-7 TRBV18 - CASSPGTSSSYEQYF
TRBJ1-1 TRBV7-9 - CASSEPFRGTEAFF
TRBJ2-7 TRBV10-3 - CAISETRTLQGTTVYEQYF